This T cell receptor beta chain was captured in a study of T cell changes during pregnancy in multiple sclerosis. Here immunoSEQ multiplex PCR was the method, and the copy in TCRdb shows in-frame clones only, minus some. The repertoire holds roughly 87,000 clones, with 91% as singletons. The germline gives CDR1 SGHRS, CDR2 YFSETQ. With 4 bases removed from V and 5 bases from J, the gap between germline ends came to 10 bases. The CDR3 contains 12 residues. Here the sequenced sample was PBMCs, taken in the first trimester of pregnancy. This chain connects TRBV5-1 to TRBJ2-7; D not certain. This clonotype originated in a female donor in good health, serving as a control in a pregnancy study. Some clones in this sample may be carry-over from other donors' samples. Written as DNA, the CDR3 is TGCGCCAGCAGCGAAAACTTGGACGAGCAGTACTTC. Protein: CASSENLDEQYF.